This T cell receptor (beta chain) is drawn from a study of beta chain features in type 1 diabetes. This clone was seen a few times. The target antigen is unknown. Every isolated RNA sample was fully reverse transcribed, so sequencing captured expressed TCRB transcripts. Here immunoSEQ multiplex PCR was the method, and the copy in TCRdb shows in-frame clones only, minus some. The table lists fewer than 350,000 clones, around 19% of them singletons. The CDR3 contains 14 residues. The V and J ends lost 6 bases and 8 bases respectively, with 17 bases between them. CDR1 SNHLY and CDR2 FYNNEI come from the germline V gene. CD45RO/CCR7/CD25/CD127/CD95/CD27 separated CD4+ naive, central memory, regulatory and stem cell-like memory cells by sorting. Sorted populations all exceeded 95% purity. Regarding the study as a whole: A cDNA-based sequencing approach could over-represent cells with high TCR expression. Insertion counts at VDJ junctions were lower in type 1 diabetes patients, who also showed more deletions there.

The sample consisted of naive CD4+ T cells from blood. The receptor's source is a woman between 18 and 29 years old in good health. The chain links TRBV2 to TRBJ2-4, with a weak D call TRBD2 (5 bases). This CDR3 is CASSDGVLGYIQYF. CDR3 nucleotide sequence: TGTGCCAGCAGCGACGGGGTGCTTGGCTACATTCAGTACTTC. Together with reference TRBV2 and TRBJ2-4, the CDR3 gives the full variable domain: EPEVTQTPSHQVTQMGQEVILRCVPISNHLYFYWYRQILGQKVEFLVSFYNNEISEKSEIFDDQFSVERPDGSNFTLKIRSTKLEDSAMYFCASSDGVLGYIQYFGAGTRLSVL.